Given below is one T cell receptor beta chain in context. The data were taken from a study of T cell responses to AZD1222 COVID-19 vaccine. The data were produced by immunoSEQ multiplex PCR, yet TCRdb's version contains in-frame clones alone and is incomplete. The sample shows roughly 83,000 clones, around 86% of them seen only once. The sequence was collected from an adult in good health. The sample in question was peripheral blood, obtained on day 0 of AZD1222 vaccination.

CDR3 bases: TGTGCCAGCAGCTTAGGTTGGACAGGGGGTTCAGGCTATGGCTACACCTTC. It encodes CASSLGWTGGSGYGYTF. This rearrangement joins TRBV11-2 to TRBJ1-2; 10 positions agree with TRBD1. CDR3 length equals 17 residues. In germline, CDR1 is SGHAT, CDR2 FQNNGV. The V gene end was trimmed by 1 base and the J gene end by 4 bases; junction bases not matched to a gene: 9.